This TCR beta chain comes out of a study of blood T cell repertoires in COVID-19. Original methodology: Cell counts per sample came from amplifying reference gene primers. Using immunoSEQ multiplex PCR, the repertoire was profiled, and TCRdb retains in-frame clones only, with some absent. That table is the source of V, J and clone size, and D and trimming were worked out from the DNA. Counted here are 300,000 to 400,000 clones, around nine tenths occurring once; the ten biggest clones make up around 2.6%. Germline values: CDR1 MNHEY, CDR2 SVGAGI. Trimming stripped 6 bases from V and 2 bases from J, with 13 bases between. The CDR3 is 14 amino acids.

The chain links TRBV6-5 to TRBJ1-1, with D possibly TRBD1 on 5 matching bases. The receptor's source is a man aged 55 to 69 who had recovered from COVID-19. The sequenced sample was PBMCs or T cells enriched from blood (not recorded which). The CDR3: CASRSLGGNTEAFF. The CDR3 DNA sequence: TGTGCCAGCAGGTCACTGGGGGGAAACACTGAAGCTTTCTTT.